The 26 T cell receptor beta chains listed next were all sequenced from one sample in a study of shared clonotypes between healthy human individuals. Sequenced by immunoSEQ multiplex PCR; TCRdb stores in-frame clones only, minus some. The top ten hold approximately 0.13% of the sample, which has millions of clones, roughly 96% seen once. Sequenced input: naive CD4+ T cells sorted from blood. Documented subset: CD45RA+ positively selected. These receptors originate from a young man in good health.

This clone was detected once. The chain recombines TRBV6-5 with TRBJ1-2, with D uncertain. V was pared by 6 bases and J by 4 bases, with 15 bases between. Germline loops: CDR1 MNHEY, CDR2 SVGAGI. CDR3 length: 14 amino acids. CDR3 bases: TGTGCCAGCAGCAAGACGGGCCCAAGCTATGGCTACACCTTC. Its translation is CASSKTGPSYGYTF.

The gene calls are TRBV7-9 and TRBJ1-2; 10 bases are shared with TRBD1. The germline CDR1 and CDR2 sequences are SEHNR and FQNEAQ (reference sequence). This CDR3 has 16 residues. Trimming cost V 5 bases and J 9 bases; bases outside gene matches: 15. CDR3 nucleotides: TGTGCCAGCAGCAATACCGGGACAGGGGCTATTTTCAGCTACACCTTC. Its protein product is CASSNTGTGAIFSYTF.

The chain couples TRBV11-2 to TRBJ2-1; D possibly uses TRBD1 or TRBD2 (5 bases each). Per the germline V gene, CDR1 is SGHAT and CDR2 is FQNNGV. The length of the CDR3 is 15 residues. Trimming removed 1 base at V and 5 bases at J, with 12 bases between. This chain's CDR3 is CASSLVGTVHNEQFF. The CDR3 bases are TGTGCCAGCAGCTTAGTAGGGACGGTTCACAATGAGCAGTTCTTC.

V gene TRBV18 combines with J gene TRBJ1-3; TRBD1 matches at 11 bases. V gave up 6 bases and J gave up 0 bases; unmatched junction bases: 4. The CDR3 contains 16 residues. Germline CDR1 reads KGHSH; CDR2 reads LQKENI. CDR3 bases: TGTGCCAGCTCGGACAGGGGGCCGCGCTCTGGAAACACCATATATTTT. Protein: CASSDRGPRSGNTIYF.

The CDR3 loop reads CAWDAGFAYNSPLHF. As DNA, the CDR3 is TGTGCCTGGGATGCAGGGTTCGCCTATAATTCACCCCTCCACTTT. This chain uses TRBV30 with TRBJ1-6, with TRBD1 as a possible D gene (5 bases). The ends were cut back, 5 bases at V and 2 bases at J, with 13 bases in the middle. CDR3 size: 15 residues. Germline CDR1 reads GTSNPN; CDR2 reads SVGIG (reference sequence).

Comment on this clone: The sample has other DNA sequences that encode this CDR3 too. This chain uses TRBV7-2 with TRBJ2-7; D is unresolved. Germline V CDR1 and CDR2: SGHTA, FQGNSA. The V and J ends lost 5 bases and 4 bases respectively, with 6 bases between them. This CDR3 region has 11 residues. The CDR3 DNA is TGTGCCAGCAGCCCAAATTACGAGCAGTACTTC. Protein sequence: CASSPNYEQYF.

The J gene is TRBJ2-7, the V gene TRBV4-3, with 7 bases aligning to TRBD1. CDR3 length: 15 amino acids. Germline V gene lookup returns CDR1 LGHNA and CDR2 YSLEER. Trimming at V came to 2 bases and at J to 2 bases, leaving 6 bases not matched to a gene. The CDR3 here is CASSQSGQVPYEQYF. CDR3 DNA sequence: TGCGCCAGCAGCCAATCAGGACAGGTTCCCTACGAGCAGTACTTC.

This clone was seen only once. J is TRBJ1-2 and V is TRBV7-9; no firm D call. The CDR3 is 12 residues long. The germline CDR1 and CDR2 sequences are SEHNR and FQNEAQ (reference sequence). V was cut by 4 bases and J by 7 bases, with 10 bases left in between. The chain's CDR3 is CASSYSSGGYTF. The CDR3 nucleotides read TGTGCCAGCAGCTACTCCAGTGGTGGCTACACCTTC.

This clone was detected a few times. The sample carries other DNA sequences with the same CDR3. The chain is built from TRBV6-5 and TRBJ2-7; D is uncertain. The length of the CDR3 is 11 residues. The germline CDR1 and CDR2 sequences are MNHEY and SVGAGI. Trimming took 4 bases from V and 2 from J, leaving 3 bases between them. The CDR3 region is CASSSPYEQYF. Written as DNA, the CDR3 is TGTGCCAGCAGTTCGCCCTACGAGCAGTACTTC.

This chain connects TRBV12-2 to TRBJ1-5; TRBD1 is the table's D call and was not checked against the DNA. TRBV12-2 is classified as a pseudogene. The CDR3 length is 12 residues. The CDR3 coding sequence is TGTGCAAGACAGGGGCGGGTTCAGCCCCAGCATTTT. It encodes CARQGRVQPQHF.

The chain uses TRBV6-6 and TRBJ2-7, with a weak D call TRBD1 (6 bases). The ends were cut back, 6 bases at V and 3 bases at J, with 18 bases in the middle. Germline V CDR1 and CDR2: MNHNY, SVGAGI (reference sequence). This CDR3 is built from 15 residues. CDR3 protein: CASSLSLQGNYEQYF. CDR3 coding DNA: TGTGCCAGCAGCCTCTCCCTGCAGGGGAACTACGAGCAGTACTTC.

In DNA form, the CDR3 reads TGCGCCAGCAGCCAAGAGTCCGGGACCCGCCAAGAGACCCAGTACTTC. Its translation is CASSQESGTRQETQYF. V and J are TRBV4-1 and TRBJ2-5; D assignment may be TRBD1 or TRBD2 (5 bases each). The CDR3 contains 16 residues. Germline lookup yields CDR1 MGHRA and CDR2 YSYEKL. V was trimmed by 0 bases and J by 1 base, leaving 12 bases between them.

The chain combines TRBV2 with TRBJ2-5, with a possible D match to TRBD1 (5 bases). Germline loops: CDR1 SNHLY, CDR2 FYNNEI. This CDR3 contains 12 residues. The V and J ends lost 5 bases and 5 bases respectively, with 9 bases between them. DNA of the CDR3: TGTGCCAGCAGTTCCAGGGCGGAGACCCAGTACTTC. Protein product: CASSSRAETQYF.

This chain connects TRBV19 to TRBJ2-1, with 11 positions matching TRBD2. The CDR3 totals 15 residues. Germline CDR1 is LNHDA and CDR2 is SQIVND (reference sequence). V lost 4 bases, J lost 7 bases, and 6 bases stayed unmatched. The CDR3 nucleotides read TGTGCCAGTAGTACTCGACTAGCGGGGTGGAATGAGCAGTTCTTC. Its protein is CASSTRLAGWNEQFF.

The rearrangement joins TRBV2 to TRBJ2-7, with 9 bases aligning to TRBD1. Per germline, CDR1 SNHLY and CDR2 FYNNEI. V shed 7 bases and J 0 bases; nucleotides not matched to a gene: 7. The CDR3 sequence is 15 residues long. The CDR3, as DNA: TGTGCCAGCAAGAGGACAGGGGCTAACTCCTACGAGCAGTACTTC. This sequence encodes CASKRTGANSYEQYF.

This clone was recorded once. The gene calls are TRBV6-6 and TRBJ2-2; D remains unclear. The germline V and J ends were trimmed by 6 bases and 1 base, with 9 bases remaining between them. Germline V lookup: CDR1 MNHNY, CDR2 SVGAGI (reference sequence). This CDR3 has 14 amino acids. The CDR3 DNA sequence: TGTGCCAGCAGGACGTTGAGGAACACCGGGGAGCTGTTTTTT. Protein sequence: CASRTLRNTGELFF.

This clone was found once. The chain recombines TRBV30 with TRBJ2-7; TRBD2 is a possible D gene (6 bases). This CDR3 is built from 13 residues. Trimming pared 4 bases from V and 1 base from J, leaving 11 bases between. Germline loops: CDR1 GTSNPN, CDR2 SVGIG (reference sequence). The CDR3 sequence: CAWTGDKSYEQYF. DNA for the CDR3: TGTGCCTGGACGGGAGACAAGTCCTACGAGCAGTACTTC.

Worth noting for this clone: This CDR3 is also generated by other DNA sequences in the sample. The chain has TRBV27 and TRBJ2-7; the D is unclear. Germline CDR1 is MNHEY and CDR2 is SMNVEV (reference sequence). V was pared by 1 base and J by 1 base, with 8 bases between. The CDR3 has 14 residues. The CDR3 region is CASSLFRQSYEQYF. The DNA for the CDR3 is TGTGCCAGCAGTTTATTTAGGCAGTCCTACGAGCAGTACTTC.

CDR3 sequence: CASSIGLAPNYEQYF. CDR3 bases: TGTGCCAGTAGTATCGGACTAGCGCCTAACTACGAGCAGTACTTC. The chain is built from TRBV19 and TRBJ2-7; TRBD2 agrees at 9 bases. The CDR3 totals 15 residues. Germline values: CDR1 LNHDA, CDR2 SQIVND (reference sequence). The V and J ends lost 3 bases and 3 bases, in that order; junction bases with no gene match: 6.

As for this clone: Other DNA sequences in the sample encode the same CDR3. Written as DNA, the CDR3 is TGTGCCAGCAGCGTAGTGGACAGCCATGAGCAGTTCTTC. This encodes CASSVVDSHEQFF. This chain joins TRBV9 and TRBJ2-1; D possibly corresponds to TRBD1 (6 bases). This CDR3 has 13 residues. Germline V CDR1 and CDR2: SGDLS, YYNGEE. Trimming stripped 0 bases from V and 8 bases from J, with 9 bases between. The full variable domain, its missing parts supplied by reference TRBV9 and TRBJ2-1, is DSGVTQTPKHLITATGQRVTLRCSPRSGDLSVYWYQQSLDQGLQFLIQYYNGEERAKGNILERFSAQQFPDLHSELNLSSLELGDSALYFCASSVVDSHEQFFGPGTRLTVL.

This clone was observed once. The chain carries TRBV10-2 and TRBJ2-2, with D perhaps matching TRBD1 or TRBD2 (7 bases each). CDR1 and CDR2 from the germline V gene are WSHSY and SAAADI. V lost 7 bases, J lost 7 bases, and 13 bases lay in between. This CDR3 has 13 residues. CDR3: CASTGGQYGELFF. The CDR3 DNA sequence: TGCGCCAGCACGGGGGGACAGTACGGGGAGCTGTTTTTT.

The chain employs TRBV7-9 and TRBJ2-3, with TRBD1 as a possible D gene (5 bases). The length of the CDR3 is 14 residues. Germline CDR1 and CDR2: SEHNR and FQNEAQ (reference sequence). V was shortened by 3 bases and J by 6 bases, with 13 bases between the two germline ends. The CDR3 nucleotides read TGTGCCAGCAGCTTTGACAGAATGGGCGATACGCAGTATTTT. This translates into CASSFDRMGDTQYF.

The chain is built from TRBV7-9 and TRBJ1-1; D gene uncertain. Germline V gene data show CDR1 as SEHNR and CDR2 as FQNEAQ (reference sequence). The CDR3 has 14 residues. V was cut by 3 bases and J by 0 bases, with 8 bases left in between. Here the CDR3 DNA reads TGTGCCAGCAGCTTGCCGATCATGAACACTGAAGCTTTCTTT. Its protein is CASSLPIMNTEAFF. The full variable domain, in which reference TRBV7-9 and TRBJ1-1 provide the parts outside the CDR3, is DTGVSQNPRHKITKRGQNVTFRCDPISEHNRLYWYRQTLGQGPEFLTYFQNEAQLEKSRLLSDRFSAERPKGSFSTLEIQRTEQGDSAMYLCASSLPIMNTEAFFGQGTRLTVV.

The chain recombines TRBV5-1 with TRBJ1-1; D is uncertain. Germline V gene data show CDR1 as SGHRS and CDR2 as YFSETQ. The V end lost 5 bases, the J end lost 1 base, and 12 bases lay between the germline ends. The CDR3 runs to 14 residues. The CDR3 region is CASRPANSNTEAFF. The CDR3 DNA follows: TGCGCCAGCAGGCCGGCAAACTCGAACACTGAAGCTTTCTTT.

The V and J genes are TRBV21-1 and TRBJ2-3; no check of the table's D call, TRBD1, against the DNA was made. TRBV21-1 is a documented pseudogene. The CDR3 length is 16 residues. Written as DNA, the CDR3 is TGTGCCAGCAGACAGACCGGGACAGGTAGCACAGATACGCAGTATTTT. Its protein is CASRQTGTGSTDTQYF.

This chain joins TRBV5-1 and TRBJ2-7, with 7 nucleotides matching TRBD2. The CDR3 has 17 residues. The trim removed 5 bases at V and 1 base at J, leaving 15 bases unmatched. Germline CDR1 and CDR2: SGHRS and YFSETQ. CDR3 loop: CASSIGTPGLGSYEQYF. CDR3 DNA: TGCGCCAGCAGTATAGGGACCCCAGGACTAGGGTCCTACGAGCAGTACTTC.